Given below is one T cell receptor beta chain in context. This clonotype was counted many times. The antigen it recognizes is unknown. No base-level quality is on record; no much larger clone is a single base apart. The CDR1 and CDR2 encoded by the germline V gene are MNHNS and SASEGT. V lost 6 bases and J lost 2 bases; the stretch between them is 14 bases long. The CDR3 numbers 15 residues from cysteine through phenylalanine. Only the CDR3 region is kept as DNA, spanning 45 bases read in frame from base 1. The hyperthyroidism patients were between 18 and 65 years old and newly diagnosed, with a disease duration of less than 2 months. Any patient with an uncontrolled infection, another autoimmune disease, pregnancy or lactation was excluded. Diagnoses were established on the basis of clinical symptoms, serum thyroxine and TRAb, thyroid ultrasound, and orbital computed tomography. Blood from progressor patients was drawn when they were first diagnosed with hyperthyroidism, before any ophthalmopathy symptoms appeared. PBMCs were separated from roughly 10 ml of fresh peripheral blood using Ficoll-Paque density gradient centrifugation. Progressor patients were defined as those initially diagnosed with Graves' hyperthyroidism in whom ophthalmopathy developed during follow-up. Total RNA was extracted with Trizol reagent, and quality was checked on an Agilent 2100 Bioanalyzer.

This sample was included in a study of T cells in Graves' hyperthyroidism and ophthalmopathy (dated by TCRdb to the late 2010s). About the study as a whole: Peripheral blood samples were taken at initial diagnosis, before any treatment was given. To identify distinguishing TCR V-J signatures, a discovery cohort of 90 to 100 patients was used, comprising 40 to 45 with Graves' ophthalmopathy and some 60 with stable Graves' hyperthyroidism. Whether ophthalmopathy could be predicted prospectively was tested in an independent validation cohort made up of fewer than 20 hyperthyroidism patients plus 17 patients who later progressed to ophthalmopathy. For training and testing, the approximately 92 patients in the discovery cohort were randomly divided in a 7:3 ratio. Thyroid tissue and blood T-cell repertoires from roughly 6 Graves' hyperthyroidism patients were also compared in the study. Following sampling, methimazole starting at 30 mg daily was given to hyperthyroidism patients, and high-dose intravenous methylprednisolone was given to ophthalmopathy patients. The paper reports TCR Vbeta CDR3 sequencing of approximately 140 peripheral blood samples: under 45 ophthalmopathy, over 70 hyperthyroidism and approximately 17 progressor patients. On the study overall, not on this receptor specifically: In validation, progression to ophthalmopathy was predicted by the model with about 70% sensitivity and just over 72% specificity, a median of approximately 7.1 months before onset. Blood samples also contained most of the expanded thyroid clonotypes (frequency above 0.001), which suggests that blood repertoires may reflect thyroid immune responses. Sample size was not statistically predetermined, and blinding of investigators to group allocation was not performed. Ophthalmopathy was separated from stable hyperthyroidism by a 13 V-J signature model, with approximately 86% sensitivity and just over 81% specificity obtained in cross-validation and 80%/75% obtained in testing.

Amplification of TCR beta CDR3 regions was carried out from RNA transcripts. The TCR CDR3 was subjected to a first round of RT-PCR using the HTBI primer set and the Qiagen OneStep RT-PCR kit. Libraries were constructed in a second round of multiplex PCR, after which size selection and purification were performed. The libraries were sequenced on an Illumina HiSeq2000 using paired-end 100 bp reads. Per the source publication's procedure: Raw data were processed with SOAPnuke, discarding reads with adapters, uncalled bases, mean Phred below 15, or no exact constant-primer or identifier match. COPE v1.2.5 was used to merge the high-quality paired reads, and each unique nucleotide sequence was defined as a clonotype. MiTCR v1.1 was used to align the clonotypes against IMGT TRBV, TRBD and TRBJ reference segments. The analysis included only V-J combinations with a frequency above 0.0001, which together covered roughly 99% of the repertoires. A TCS score was defined as the ratio between F50 (clonal expansion) and ExV (chaos), using BLOSUM62-based TCRdist between CDR3 peptides within each V-J. Welch's t-statistics and random forest reduced 450 to 600 V-J features to some 14, which were used in a naive Bayes classifier (R e1071). Using fastp at Q25 and MiXCR, TCRdb reprocessed the public reads and kept productive beta chains. Each entry is one CDR3 protein sequence, shown with its most common DNA and genes. Here the V and J calls rest on TCRdb's processing, not on the authors' analysis. Recorded for this sample are under 750,000 distinct CDR3 sequences; around 20% of them occurred a single time. The ten largest clones capture roughly 17% of the sample.

Sequencing was done on a sample of blood. This TCR was sampled from a woman aged 45-65 years with Graves' hyperthyroidism that later progressed to Graves' ophthalmopathy. The chain is assembled from TRBV6-1 and TRBJ1-5; TRBD1 might be the D gene, on 5 matching bases. The nucleotide sequence reads TGTGCCAGCAGCGCGGCAGGGTCGGGCAATCAGCCCCAGCATTTT. Its amino acids are CASSAAGSGNQPQHF.